The present T cell receptor (beta chain) was sequenced within a study of early T cells in non-severe SARS-CoV-2 infection (dated by TCRdb to the early 2020s). With regard to the full study: Because TCR sequencing was done on bulk RNA from unsorted whole blood, the alpha and beta chains could not be paired. The investigation overall reported the following: VDJdb matching was skewed toward anti-spike CD8 responses and likely underestimated virus-specific expansions, missing private and CD4 specificities.

The method behind the library was 5' RACE. Sequencing relied on a NextSeq 500. In the TCR library protocol, unique molecular identifiers were attached to individual cDNA molecules to correct for PCR bias and sequencing error. TCR alpha and beta chains were both sequenced, and the abundances of alpha and beta sequences in each sample were closely correlated with each other. The paper's data handling went like this. Decombinator V4 was used to annotate TCR sequences for V gene, J gene and CDR3. TCRs were defined as expanded if a significant change between any two time points was detected under a Poisson model with p below 0.0001. TCR abundances were normalised to the total number of TCRs sequenced in each sample and reported as counts per million. VDJdb, accessed 1 November 2021, was searched for CMV, EBV and SARS-CoV-2 annotated TCRs, excluding TCRs annotated for multiple antigens. Through fastp at Q25 and MiXCR, TCRdb rebuilt clones from the public reads, retaining in-frame beta chains. Records with the same CDR3 protein are collapsed into one entry carrying the most frequent genes and DNA. TCRdb assigned the V and J calls; the authors' analysis was not used. The sample table records approximately 77,000 distinct CDR3 sequences; over 9.5% of these occur just once. The ten biggest clones cover roughly 3.2% of the sample.

With regard to this clonotype: No antigen is known for it. The record has no base qualities; no much larger clone is one base away.

The study was a case-control design nested within a healthcare worker cohort in London, UK, with weekly nasopharyngeal swab PCR tests and blood sampling. Healthcare workers were recruited between 23 and 31 March 2020, during the week of the UK lockdown, and were followed weekly for up to about 16 weeks. The sequence was collected from an adult who was a healthcare worker with PCR-confirmed SARS-CoV-2 infection or an uninfected control (not recorded which). Sample: whole blood.

The encoded CDR3 is CASSPDGYEQYF. In nucleotides, the sequence is TGTGCCAGCTCCCCCGACGGTTACGAGCAGTACTTC. Recombination connected TRBV27 to TRBJ2-7; no D gene can be assigned with confidence. V is cut by 8 bases and J by 4 bases, and the space between the germline ends is 12 bases. CDR1 and CDR2 (MNHEY, SMNVEV) derive from the germline V gene (reference sequence). From its cysteine to its phenylalanine, the CDR3 spans 12 amino acids. The read is trimmed to its CDR3 DNA, 36 bases read in frame from base 1.